This is a list of T cell receptor beta chains from one sample in a study of shared clonotypes between healthy human individuals. Clones were sequenced by immunoSEQ multiplex PCR, and TCRdb holds only the in-frame ones, with some missing. The sample has 110,000 or so clones, 65% to 75% seen once. Input material: memory CD8+ T cells sorted from blood. Source of these receptors: a woman aged 25 to 39 in good health. Both conserved end residues are part of each CDR3. Fields, in order: clone size, D gene, J gene, V gene, CDR3 DNA, CDR3 protein. The D gene is left open where the match is weak. The listing skips clone size in some rows; elsewhere it reads once, few, many or a size class.

clone_size: many; d_call: .; j_call: TRBJ1-3; v_call: TRBV9; cdr3_nt: TGTGCCAGCAGCGGCCGACAGCACGGAAACACCATATATTTT; cdr3_aa: CASSGRQHGNTIYF
clone_size: .; d_call: .; j_call: TRBJ2-4; v_call: TRBV14; cdr3_nt: TGTGCCAGCAGCCAAGCGCTGGACGGGAAAAACATTCAGTACTTC; cdr3_aa: CASSQALDGKNIQYF
clone_size: once; d_call: .; j_call: TRBJ1-2; v_call: TRBV2; cdr3_nt: TGTGCCAGCCCTGCTACGGAAATCTATGGCTACACCTTC; cdr3_aa: CASPATEIYGYTF
clone_size: .; d_call: TRBD2; j_call: TRBJ2-2; v_call: TRBV2; cdr3_nt: TGTGCCAGCAGTACCCCGGGACTAGCGACAAACACCGGGGAGCTGTTTTTT; cdr3_aa: CASSTPGLATNTGELFF
clone_size: .; d_call: TRBD2; j_call: TRBJ2-7; v_call: TRBV5-1; cdr3_nt: TGCGCCAGCAGCCCACCGACTAGCGGGAGTTACGAGCAGTACTTC; cdr3_aa: CASSPPTSGSYEQYF
clone_size: few; d_call: .; j_call: TRBJ2-5; v_call: TRBV30; cdr3_nt: TGTGCCTGGAGTGCGGGGCTGGGGGAGCAGTACTTC; cdr3_aa: CAWSAGLGEQYF
clone_size: .; d_call: TRBD2; j_call: TRBJ2-7; v_call: TRBV28; cdr3_nt: TGTGCCAGCAGTCAAACCCCCCGCCGTAGCGGGAGTAGAAGCGAGCAGTACTTC; cdr3_aa: CASSQTPRRSGSRSEQYF
clone_size: once; d_call: TRBD2; j_call: TRBJ2-1; v_call: TRBV2; cdr3_nt: TGTGCCAGCAGTGGCCGACTAGCGGGATTCTCCTACAATGAGCAGTTCTTC; cdr3_aa: CASSGRLAGFSYNEQFF
clone_size: once; d_call: .; j_call: TRBJ2-7; v_call: TRBV7-6; cdr3_nt: TGTGCCAGCAGCTTAGGGGACATCGTTGAGCAGTACTTC; cdr3_aa: CASSLGDIVEQYF
clone_size: .; d_call: TRBD1; j_call: TRBJ2-7; v_call: TRBV10-3; cdr3_nt: TGTGCCATCGGGACAGGGCCCGACTACGAGCAGTACTTC; cdr3_aa: CAIGTGPDYEQYF
clone_size: .; d_call: .; j_call: TRBJ2-1; v_call: TRBV6-4; cdr3_nt: TGTGCCAGCAGTGCGTCCCTAGCGACCATCCGCGATGAGCAGTTCTTC; cdr3_aa: CASSASLATIRDEQFF
clone_size: few; d_call: .; j_call: TRBJ2-3; v_call: TRBV21-1; cdr3_nt: TGTGCCAGCAGCAAAGGCAGCCGGGAGGCGAGCACAGATACGCAGTATTTT; cdr3_aa: CASSKGSREASTDTQYF
clone_size: .; d_call: TRBD1; j_call: TRBJ2-5; v_call: TRBV25-1; cdr3_nt: TGTGCCAGCAGTGACACCCGGACAGGGGGCTCTAAAGGAGAGACCCAGTACTTC; cdr3_aa: CASSDTRTGGSKGETQYF
clone_size: .; d_call: .; j_call: TRBJ2-3; v_call: TRBV10-1; cdr3_nt: TGCGCCAGCGCCTACAGCACAGATACGCAGTATTTT; cdr3_aa: CASAYSTDTQYF
clone_size: few; d_call: TRBD1; j_call: TRBJ1-2; v_call: TRBV28; cdr3_nt: TGTGCCAGCACCCCGGGACAGGGTAGAGCTAACTATGGCTACACCTTC; cdr3_aa: CASTPGQGRANYGYTF
clone_size: .; d_call: TRBD1; j_call: TRBJ1-5; v_call: TRBV27; cdr3_nt: TGTGCCAGCAGTTTCCGACAGGGGGCTCAGCCCCAGCATTTT; cdr3_aa: CASSFRQGAQPQHF
clone_size: many; d_call: TRBD2; j_call: TRBJ2-3; v_call: TRBV6-1; cdr3_nt: TGTGCCGGCCAAGGGGGACTAGATTTGGATACGCAGTATTTT; cdr3_aa: CAGQGGLDLDTQYF
clone_size: .; d_call: .; j_call: TRBJ2-7; v_call: TRBV9; cdr3_nt: TGTGCCAGCAGCCCTAGTGGGGTCGAGCAGTACTTC; cdr3_aa: CASSPSGVEQYF
clone_size: .; d_call: .; j_call: TRBJ2-5; v_call: TRBV7-2; cdr3_nt: TGTGCCAGCAGCTTCGGGGGTGAAGGGGCAGTCAGAGAGACCCAGTACTTC; cdr3_aa: CASSFGGEGAVRETQYF
clone_size: .; d_call: TRBD2; j_call: TRBJ2-7; v_call: TRBV13; cdr3_nt: TGTGCCAGCACCCCCGCGCTAGCGGGAGTGACCCCCTACGAGCAGTACTTC; cdr3_aa: CASTPALAGVTPYEQYF
clone_size: .; d_call: .; j_call: TRBJ1-3; v_call: TRBV4-2; cdr3_nt: TGTGCCAGCAAGAACGAGGGCATACTAAGAAACACCATATATTTT; cdr3_aa: CASKNEGILRNTIYF
clone_size: medium-sized; d_call: .; j_call: TRBJ2-2; v_call: TRBV6-4; cdr3_nt: TGTGCCAGCAGTGACTCGGCAGGGGGGTTCGGGGAGCTGTTTTTT; cdr3_aa: CASSDSAGGFGELFF
clone_size: few; d_call: .; j_call: TRBJ2-5; v_call: TRBV7-7; cdr3_nt: TGTGCCAGCAGCTTAGCCCCGACAGTAGAGACCCAGTACTTC; cdr3_aa: CASSLAPTVETQYF
clone_size: .; d_call: .; j_call: TRBJ2-1; v_call: TRBV11-1; cdr3_nt: TGTGCCAGCAGCTTAGGCCGACGTCAGGGAAATGAGCAGTTCTTC; cdr3_aa: CASSLGRRQGNEQFF
clone_size: .; d_call: TRBD1; j_call: TRBJ2-7; v_call: TRBV6-1; cdr3_nt: TGTGCCAGCAGACTCACCGGGACAGGGTGGTACGAGCAGTACTTC; cdr3_aa: CASRLTGTGWYEQYF
clone_size: .; d_call: TRBD2; j_call: TRBJ2-1; v_call: TRBV19; cdr3_nt: TGTGCCAGCTCCCTAGCGGGAGGGCCGGGAAATGAGCAGTTCTTC; cdr3_aa: CASSLAGGPGNEQFF
clone_size: few; d_call: .; j_call: TRBJ2-2; v_call: TRBV30; cdr3_nt: TGTGCCTGGAGTACCCCCGAGGTGAACACCGGGGAGCTGTTTTTT; cdr3_aa: CAWSTPEVNTGELFF
clone_size: .; d_call: TRBD1; j_call: TRBJ2-3; v_call: TRBV6-5; cdr3_nt: TGTGCCAGCAGTTACTCAGGGACAGGGGGCTTAGATACGCAGTATTTT; cdr3_aa: CASSYSGTGGLDTQYF
clone_size: .; d_call: .; j_call: TRBJ2-1; v_call: TRBV19; cdr3_nt: TGTGCCAGTAGTATACGAAGCGGAATTAGGAATGAGCAGTTCTTC; cdr3_aa: CASSIRSGIRNEQFF
clone_size: many; d_call: TRBD1; j_call: TRBJ2-1; v_call: TRBV6-4; cdr3_nt: TGTGCCAGCAGTGACTCGATAGGGGGCGATGAGCAGTTCTTC; cdr3_aa: CASSDSIGGDEQFF
clone_size: .; d_call: .; j_call: TRBJ2-7; v_call: TRBV7-9; cdr3_nt: TGTGCCAGCAGCCGAAACTCCTACGAGCAGTACTTC; cdr3_aa: CASSRNSYEQYF
clone_size: .; d_call: .; j_call: TRBJ1-2; v_call: TRBV28; cdr3_nt: TGTGCCAGCAGTTTATCTCGGGTCGGTTGGTATGGCTACACCTTC; cdr3_aa: CASSLSRVGWYGYTF